The rows below give T cell receptor beta chains drawn from one sample of a study of T cells in Graves' hyperthyroidism and ophthalmopathy. TCRdb redid the calling of the multiplex PCR reads with MiXCR, one entry per CDR3 protein. The table lists fewer than 900,000 distinct CDR3 sequences, around 19% of them singletons. The specimen was blood. Receptor source: a woman aged 45-65 years with Graves' hyperthyroidism that later progressed to Graves' ophthalmopathy. Each CDR3 is given with its conserved first and last residue. D genes are given only for firm matches. The size entry is marked missing in some rows and otherwise reads once, few, many or a size class.

.	TRBJ1-4	.	TRBV29-1	TGCAGCGTTGCGCGTACAACTAATGAAAAACTGTTTTTT	CSVARTTNEKLFF
TRBD2	TRBJ2-3	few	TRBV9	TGTGCCAGCAGCGATAGCGGGGGGGCCCCAGATACGCAGTATTTT	CASSDSGGAPDTQYF
.	TRBJ1-2	few	TRBV2	TGTGCCAGCAGTACAGGGACTCTTAACTATGGCTACACCTTC	CASSTGTLNYGYTF
.	TRBJ1-1	.	TRBV12-3/TRBV12-4	TGTGCCCGCAGTTTATCCCAGGGCTGGAGGAACACTGAAGCTTTCTTT	CARSLSQGWRNTEAFF
.	TRBJ2-5	many	TRBV3-1	TGTGCCAGCAGCCCGGGACCTACTCTAGGGGAGACCCAGTACTTC	CASSPGPTLGETQYF
.	TRBJ1-1	.	TRBV7-2	TGTGCCAGCAGCTTAGCCTGGGCTGAAGCTTCCTTT	CASSLAWAEASF
.	TRBJ2-5	.	TRBV5-4	TGTGCCAGCAGCTTGGCCGGGGACGGGGGGCGCCGGGAGACCCAGTACTTC	CASSLAGDGGRRETQYF
TRBD1	TRBJ1-2	few	TRBV4-2	TGTGCCAGCAGCCACCCCGGGACAGACTATGGCTACACCTTC	CASSHPGTDYGYTF
.	TRBJ2-2	many	TRBV30	TGTGCCTGGAGTGTTGAGAGGGCCAACACCGGGGAGCTGTTTTTT	CAWSVERANTGELFF
.	TRBJ1-6	few	TRBV14	TGTGCCAGCAGCCAATCCGGCTCGGTTTCACCCCTCCACTTT	CASSQSGSVSPLHF
TRBD2	TRBJ2-3	many	TRBV2	TGTGCCAGCAGTCTTAGCGGGGAAGCTAGCACAGATACGCAGTATTTT	CASSLSGEASTDTQYF